This T cell receptor beta chain was sequenced for a study of CD8+ T cells in alopecia areata. For the study at large: The authors scored treated patients' severity by affected scalp percentage. Whole-study findings and limits: Scalp clonality, along with expanded CD8+ clones among the top 100, was significantly decreased by tofacitinib. Higher clonality was seen in lesional scalp than in normal scalp, especially in alopecia totalis/universalis.

Treatment meaning: oral pan-JAK inhibitor, 5-10 mg twice daily. Regarding this clone: Its antigen is unknown.

In each case, RNA was isolated and then reverse transcribed into cDNA as the sequencing template. Sequencing was performed with immunoSEQ multiplex PCR; in TCRdb, only in-frame clones are kept and a portion is missing. The table has about 190,000 clones, 45% to 65% seen once. The material was CD4+ T cells sorted from blood, obtained at week 4, from a patient treated with tofacitinib. This TCR was sampled from a human donor with alopecia areata.

The CDR3 DNA reads TGTGCCAGTAGTACCGGCCCACCGAGCTCCTACGAGCAGTACTTC. The encoded protein is CASSTGPPSSYEQYF. The chain recombines TRBV19 with TRBJ2-7, with D unresolved. Trimming removed 4 bases at V and 0 bases at J, with 13 bases between. The CDR3 spans 15 residues. Germline CDR1 LNHDA, CDR2 SQIVND (reference sequence). Full variable domain (rest looked up from reference TRBV19 and TRBJ2-7): DGGITQSPKYLFRKEGQNVTLSCEQNLNHDAMYWYRQDPGQGLRLIYYSQIVNDFQKGDIAEGYSVSREKKESFPLTVTSAQKNPTAFYLCASSTGPPSSYEQYFGPGTRLTVT.